Sequencing of this TCR beta chain was carried out in a study of blood T cell repertoires in COVID-19. Study information: The study drew acute and convalescent COVID-19 samples from the United States, Italy and Spain. PBMCs, B-cell-depleted T cells, or T cells provided the cDNA or gDNA that made up the material.

Authors' methods: Counts of nucleated cells, estimated from reference gene primer amplification, were obtained. Data came from immunoSEQ multiplex PCR; TCRdb stores just in-frame clones and leaves some out. Clonal size and the V and J genes are those of that table, whereas D and trimming came from the DNA. Among 250,000 to 300,000 clones listed, about four fifths were seen once. This clone came up once. The CDR3 loop spans 17 amino acids. Germline values: CDR1 ENHRY, CDR2 SYGVKD. The V gene end was trimmed by 6 bases and the J gene end by 3 bases; junction bases not matched to a gene: 14. The sequenced material came from peripheral blood. The rearrangement uses TRBV10-3 and TRBJ2-1, with TRBD1 matching over 7 bases. The sequence came from a woman aged 60-75 years with active or convalescent COVID-19. The CDR3 DNA is TGTGCCATCAGCTCCCCTCAGACAGGGACGAGCTACAATGAGCAGTTCTTC. This codes for CAISSPQTGTSYNEQFF.